Listed below are T cell receptor beta chains from one sample, sequenced in a study of T-cell reconstitution after alpha-beta-depleted transplantation in children. Each CDR3 protein gets one entry after TCRdb re-called the PCR reads with MiXCR. The sample carries fewer than 400,000 distinct CDR3 sequences, about 20% recorded once. This specimen consisted of PBMCs from the stem cell graft donor, obtained from the stem cell graft. These TCRs come from a human donor who donated a stem cell graft to a child with acute myeloid leukemia. Both conserved end residues are part of each CDR3. The D gene is left open where the match is weak. Not every row has a clone size; where given, it reads once, few, many or a size class.

D gene,V gene,J gene,clone size,CDR3 DNA,CDR3 protein
NA,TRBV7-9,TRBJ1-1,NA,TGTGCCAGCAGCTTAGCGGGGAGGTATCAGTCGAACACTGAAGCTTTCTTT,CASSLAGRYQSNTEAFF
NA,TRBV6-1,TRBJ1-1,few,TGTGCCAGCAGTGACAGGTACCGTAACACTGAAGCTTTCTTT,CASSDRYRNTEAFF
TRBD1,TRBV29-1,TRBJ1-2,NA,TGCAGCGTTGAAGATCCGGACAGGTTGTACGGCTACACCTTC,CSVEDPDRLYGYTF
NA,TRBV6-2/TRBV6-3,TRBJ2-7,NA,TGTGCCAGCACTTACGGATACGAGCAGTACTTC,CASTYGYEQYF
NA,TRBV29-1,TRBJ2-7,NA,TGCAGCGTTGAAGTAATGGAGGGCCTAGGGTCCCAGCAGTACTTC,CSVEVMEGLGSQQYF
TRBD2,TRBV12-3/TRBV12-4,TRBJ2-1,NA,TGTGCCAGCAGTTTTGTAGCGGGAGAGGACAATGAGCAGTTCTTC,CASSFVAGEDNEQFF
TRBD2,TRBV25-1,TRBJ2-7,few,TGTGCCAGCAGTCCGAAAGGGGGGATAGCGGGAGTCGTCTCCTACGAGCAGTACTTC,CASSPKGGIAGVVSYEQYF
NA,TRBV12-3/TRBV12-4,TRBJ1-1,many,TGTGCCAGCAGCGCGCAGGGGATTGGGAACACTGAAGCTTTCTTT,CASSAQGIGNTEAFF
TRBD1,TRBV5-5,TRBJ2-1,NA,TGTGCCAGCAGAAAGGTAGGGGGCGGATACAATGAGCAGTTCTTC,CASRKVGGGYNEQFF
NA,TRBV5-1,TRBJ2-7,NA,TGCGCCAGCAGCTTTTCTGGGGGCGAGCAGTACTTC,CASSFSGGEQYF
NA,TRBV12-3/TRBV12-4,TRBJ1-5,many,TGTGCCAGCAGTTTCACGGAGGCTATTCAGCCCCAGCATTTT,CASSFTEAIQPQHF
NA,TRBV6-5,TRBJ2-7,few,TGTGCCAGCAGGTTAGACCCGGGGCCTTACGAGCAGTACTTC,CASRLDPGPYEQYF
NA,TRBV20-1,TRBJ2-7,NA,TGCAGTGCTAGGTTATCCGGGACTCAGGGCCTCGAGCAGTACTTC,CSARLSGTQGLEQYF
NA,TRBV12-3/TRBV12-4,TRBJ2-7,many,TGTGCCAGCACCTCGGCGGATTTTACCTACGAGCAGTACTTC,CASTSADFTYEQYF
NA,TRBV9,TRBJ2-1,NA,TGTGCCAGCAGCGTAGTTGACGGGGGCTATACCTACAATGAGCAGTTCTTC,CASSVVDGGYTYNEQFF
NA,TRBV15,TRBJ2-1,few,TGTGCCACCAGCAGAGTGTTGGGGAATGAGCAGTTCTTC,CATSRVLGNEQFF
NA,TRBV2,TRBJ1-1,NA,TGTGCCAGCAGTTCAGGTCCCTTTGAAGCTTTCTTT,CASSSGPFEAFF
NA,TRBV20-1,TRBJ2-3,few,TGCAGTGCTAGTGTGGGGGCAGGCTCCACAGATACGCAGTATTTT,CSASVGAGSTDTQYF
NA,TRBV20-1,TRBJ2-7,few,TGCAGTGCGCCTGCACCATTCTCCTACGAGCAGTACTTC,CSAPAPFSYEQYF
NA,TRBV7-2,TRBJ2-2,NA,TGTGCCAGCAGCCCACGACACCCCACCGGGGAGCTGTTTTTT,CASSPRHPTGELFF
NA,TRBV6-1,TRBJ2-1,many,TGTGCCAGCAGTGAAGCCGCGGGGACCTACAATGAGCAGTTCTTC,CASSEAAGTYNEQFF
NA,TRBV19,TRBJ2-5,NA,TGTGCCAGTAGTGAGGACACGAAGACCCAGTACTTC,CASSEDTKTQYF
TRBD1,TRBV10-1,TRBJ2-7,NA,TGCGCCAGCAGTGAGTCATGGGGGACAGGTATCTACGAGCAGTACTTC,CASSESWGTGIYEQYF
NA,TRBV4-1,TRBJ1-3,few,TGCGCCAGCAGCCAAGTAGGTCCTGGAAACACCATATATTTT,CASSQVGPGNTIYF
TRBD1,TRBV5-1,TRBJ2-1,NA,TGCGCCAGCAGCGCGGGACAGGGTAACAATGAGCAGTTCTTC,CASSAGQGNNEQFF
NA,TRBV12-3/TRBV12-4,TRBJ2-7,few,TGTGCCAGCAGCTACGGACAGCGGTCCTACGAGCAGTACTTC,CASSYGQRSYEQYF
NA,TRBV12-3/TRBV12-4,TRBJ2-7,few,TGTGCCAGCAGTCCTACCCTCTACGAGCAGTACTTC,CASSPTLYEQYF
NA,TRBV4-1,TRBJ2-7,NA,TGCGCCAGCAGCCAAGCGGAGACTCCCACCCGTGGGGGCTACGAGCAGTACTTC,CASSQAETPTRGGYEQYF
NA,TRBV12-3/TRBV12-4,TRBJ1-5,NA,TGTGCCAGCAGTTTAAAGGGGATGGGCAATCAGCCCCAGCATTTT,CASSLKGMGNQPQHF
TRBD2,TRBV12-3/TRBV12-4,TRBJ2-1,few,TGTGCCAGCACCACCCCGGGAGGCTACAATGAGCAGTTCTTC,CASTTPGGYNEQFF
NA,TRBV6-2/TRBV6-3,TRBJ2-7,NA,TGTGCCAGCAGTTACTATCTGGGCTCCTACGAGCAGTACTTC,CASSYYLGSYEQYF
TRBD2,TRBV5-1,TRBJ2-7,few,TGCGCCAGCAGCGTGGGACTAGCGGGCGACTCCTACGAGCAGTACTTC,CASSVGLAGDSYEQYF
TRBD2,TRBV20-1,TRBJ2-7,NA,TGCAGTGCTAGAGACGGGGGGACTAGCGCCTACGAGCAGTACTTC,CSARDGGTSAYEQYF
NA,TRBV4-3,TRBJ1-2,many,TGCGCCAGCAGCCAAGTGGCAGGGACCTATGGCTACACCTTC,CASSQVAGTYGYTF
NA,TRBV3-1,TRBJ1-4,NA,TGTGCCAGCAGCCACTCAACTAAGGAACTGTTTTTT,CASSHSTKELFF
NA,TRBV15,TRBJ2-3,NA,TGTGCCACCTCCGAGTTGCGTACAGATACGCAGTATTTT,CATSELRTDTQYF
TRBD1,TRBV6-5,TRBJ2-1,few,TGTGCCAGCAGTTTGCCCCCCGGGACAGGGGTCAATGAGCAGTTCTTC,CASSLPPGTGVNEQFF
TRBD2,TRBV20-1,TRBJ2-1,NA,TGCAGTGCTAGAGACATAGCGGGAGGGCCGATCCGGCAGTTCTTC,CSARDIAGGPIRQFF
TRBD2,TRBV20-1,TRBJ2-1,few,TGCAGTGCTAGCCTCGGGACTAGCGGGAAGCAGTTCTTC,CSASLGTSGKQFF
NA,TRBV4-1,TRBJ2-1,few,TGCGCCAGCAGCCAAGGGAATGGCAGGGGGACTGGTGAGCAGTTCTTC,CASSQGNGRGTGEQFF
NA,TRBV28,TRBJ2-5,NA,TGTGCCAGCAGTTTGTCATGGGGCAAGGGGGAGACCCAGTACTTC,CASSLSWGKGETQYF
TRBD1,TRBV7-9,TRBJ2-7,NA,TGTGCCAGCAGCACGCTGAGGGGGACAGGGTGGAACGAGCAGTACTTC,CASSTLRGTGWNEQYF
NA,TRBV20-1,TRBJ2-5,NA,TGCAGTGCTAGAACGACTAACCGCCAAGAGACCCAGTACTTC,CSARTTNRQETQYF
TRBD1,TRBV28,TRBJ2-7,NA,TGTGCCAGCAAAACCTGGCGGACAGGGAGCTACGAGCAGTACTTC,CASKTWRTGSYEQYF
TRBD1,TRBV20-1,TRBJ1-5,NA,TGCAGTGCTGGACAGGACTACAATCAGCCCCAGCATTTT,CSAGQDYNQPQHF
TRBD1,TRBV20-1,TRBJ2-7,many,TGCAGTGCTAGAGACCCCCGGGACAGGGTCTACGAGCAGTACTTC,CSARDPRDRVYEQYF
NA,TRBV12-3/TRBV12-4,TRBJ1-1,many,TGTGCCAGCAGTCCCCCTGGGCAGGGCCTACGGATGAACACTGAAGCTTTCTTT,CASSPPGQGLRMNTEAFF
NA,TRBV6-5,TRBJ2-1,many,TGTGCCAGCAACCATCCGGGATTGGATGAGCAGTTCTTC,CASNHPGLDEQFF
TRBD1,TRBV7-9,TRBJ1-5,many,TGTGCCAGCAGCTCCCTGGACAGGGGGCGGGATAATCAGCCCCAGCATTTT,CASSSLDRGRDNQPQHF
NA,TRBV19,TRBJ2-3,few,TGTGCCAGCCGATCTGGTCGCTCTAGCACAGATACGCAGTATTTT,CASRSGRSSTDTQYF
TRBD1,TRBV6-5,TRBJ2-5,many,TGTGCCAAAAACCCGGGACAGACGATTCAAGAGACCCAGTACTTC,CAKNPGQTIQETQYF
TRBD2,TRBV15,TRBJ2-3,few,TGTGCCACCAGCAGAACAATAGCGGGAGGACCCCTCACAGATACGCAGTATTTT,CATSRTIAGGPLTDTQYF
NA,TRBV20-1,TRBJ2-3,NA,TGCAGTGCTAGCCAGACAGATACGCAGTATTTT,CSASQTDTQYF